Listed here are 14 T cell receptor beta chains from one sample, sequenced in a study of T cell changes during pregnancy in multiple sclerosis. Libraries were prepared by immunoSEQ multiplex PCR; TCRdb keeps only in-frame clonotypes and omits some of them. The sample has roughly 110,000 clones, less than 95% seen once; the top ten hold 1.5% to 2%. The specimen comprised peripheral blood, sampled before pregnancy. The source is a female donor with multiple sclerosis, enrolled in a pregnancy study.

The chain recombines TRBV9 with TRBJ2-4; TRBD1 might be the D (6 bases). The CDR3 totals 17 residues. V dropped 3 bases and J dropped 0 bases, with 16 bases sitting between them. Germline V gives CDR1 SGDLS, CDR2 YYNGEE. The CDR3 spells CASSAPSSDRAKNIQYF. In DNA, the CDR3 is TGTGCCAGCAGCGCTCCCTCATCGGACAGAGCCAAAAACATTCAGTACTTC.

The gene calls are TRBV7-2 and TRBJ2-2; the match to TRBD2 covers 8 bases. J was trimmed by 14 bases and V by 5 bases; bases with no gene match: 10. The germline V gene has CDR1 SGHTA and CDR2 FQGNSA. The CDR3 is 13 amino acids. The chain's CDR3 is CASSRTGGGLLFF. As DNA, the CDR3 is TGTGCCAGCAGCCGTACGGGAGGGGGGTTACTGTTTTTT.

This sequence joins TRBV7-2 and TRBJ2-1; 8 bases map to TRBD1. This CDR3 is 15 amino acids long. V was pared by 3 bases and J by 5 bases, with 6 bases of the junction left unmatched. Germline-derived CDR1 and CDR2 are SGHTA and FQGNSA. The DNA of the CDR3 is TGTGCCAGCAGCTTGCACGGGACAGGTAACAATGAGCAGTTCTTC. Its translation is CASSLHGTGNNEQFF.

The rearrangement joins TRBV5-4 to TRBJ2-1; TRBD2 might be the D (6 bases). Looked up from germline, CDR1 is SGHNT and CDR2 is YYREEE (reference sequence). The V and J ends lost 6 bases and 6 bases respectively, with 22 bases between them. The CDR3 sequence is 16 residues long. The CDR3 loop is CASTPIGSGRGNEQFF. Here the CDR3 DNA reads TGTGCCAGCACTCCGATTGGTAGCGGTAGAGGCAATGAGCAGTTCTTC.

The chain is built from TRBV7-9 and TRBJ1-4; weak D call: TRBD1 (5 bases). The CDR3 is 15 amino acids. Per the germline V gene, CDR1 is SEHNR and CDR2 is FQNEAQ (reference sequence). The ends were cut back, 5 bases at V and 2 bases at J, with 12 bases in the middle. For the CDR3, the DNA is TGTGCCAGCAGCGGCGGACAACCCACTAATGAAAAACTGTTTTTT. This encodes CASSGGQPTNEKLFF.

A few counts support this clone. The chain is built from TRBV7-6 and TRBJ2-1; TRBD2 matches at 10 bases. The germline V gene encodes CDR1 SGHVS and CDR2 FNYEAQ. The CDR3 is made up of 15 amino acids. The trim removed 1 base at V and 6 bases at J, leaving 3 bases unmatched. In nucleotides, the CDR3 is TGTGCCAGCAGCTTAGGCCAGCGGGGGGGCAATGAGCAGTTCTTC. It encodes CASSLGQRGGNEQFF. Full variable domain (outside the CDR3, taken from reference TRBV7-6 and TRBJ2-1): GAGVSQSPRYKVTKRGQDVALRCDPISGHVSLYWYRQALGQGPEFLTYFNYEAQQDKSGLPNDRFSAERPEGSISTLTIQRTEQRDSAMYRCASSLGQRGGNEQFFGPGTRLTVL.

This chain joins TRBV2 and TRBJ1-2; the match to TRBD1 covers 7 bases. V was pared by 9 bases and J by 3 bases, with 7 bases of the junction left unmatched. Germline values: CDR1 SNHLY, CDR2 FYNNEI. The CDR3 is 13 amino acids. CDR3 in amino acids: CARRDSEDYGYTF. The CDR3 DNA sequence: TGTGCCAGAAGGGACAGTGAAGACTATGGCTACACCTTC.

V gene TRBV19 combines with J gene TRBJ2-5, with TRBD2 matching 10 bases. The CDR3 sequence is 17 residues long. CDR1 is LNHDA, CDR2 SQIVND, per germline (reference sequence). V shed 3 bases and J 4 bases; nucleotides not matched to a gene: 11. DNA for the CDR3: TGTGCCAGTAGTATCGGAGCGGGGGGGGCTGTAGGAGAGACCCAGTACTTC. This codes for CASSIGAGGAVGETQYF.

This chain connects TRBV19 to TRBJ2-7, with unresolved D. Between the trimmed V and J ends, which lost 1 base and 1 base, there was a span of 5 bases. Germline assignment: CDR1 LNHDA and CDR2 SQIVND (reference sequence). The CDR3 totals 13 residues. CDR3 sequence: CASSIAVSYEQYF. Here the CDR3 DNA reads TGTGCCAGTAGTATAGCGGTGTCCTACGAGCAGTACTTC.

V gene TRBV5-4 combines with J gene TRBJ1-3; D possibly corresponds to TRBD1 (6 bases). The V end lost 2 bases, the J end lost 3 bases, and 6 bases lay between the germline ends. Germline CDR1 reads SGHNT; CDR2 reads YYREEE (reference sequence). The CDR3 is made up of 13 amino acids. CDR3 DNA: TGTGCCAGCAGCTTCAGGGGTGGAAACACCATATATTTT. Translation gives CASSFRGGNTIYF. The full variable domain, rest sourced from reference TRBV5-4 and TRBJ1-3, is ETGVTQSPTHLIKTRGQQVTLRCSSQSGHNTVSWYQQALGQGPQFIFQYYREEENGRGNFPPRFSGLQFPNYSSELNVNALELDDSALYLCASSFRGGNTIYFGEGSWLTVV.

This chain joins TRBV4-3 and TRBJ2-7; 9 bases are shared with TRBD1. There are 15 residues in the CDR3. Trimming cost V 3 bases and J 7 bases; bases outside gene matches: 10. CDR1 LGHNA and CDR2 YSLEER come from the germline V gene. The CDR3 coding sequence is TGCGCCAGCAGCCACTCCGGGACAGGGCGCTGGGAGCAGTACTTC. It is translated as CASSHSGTGRWEQYF.

The chain carries TRBV11-3 and TRBJ2-5; 10 bases are shared with TRBD1. Germline lookup yields CDR1 SGHNT and CDR2 YENEEA. The trim removed 5 bases at V and 1 base at J, leaving 7 bases unmatched. The CDR3 spans 16 residues. The CDR3 loop is CASSEGTGVIQETQYF. Here the CDR3 DNA reads TGTGCCAGCAGCGAAGGGACAGGGGTGATCCAAGAGACCCAGTACTTC.

The rearrangement joins TRBV13 to TRBJ2-1, with 8 bases matching TRBD2. With 4 bases clipped from V and 4 bases from J, the junction kept 12 bases outside the gene matches. CDR1 and CDR2 (germline): PRHDT, FYEKMQ (reference sequence). The CDR3 totals 17 residues. The CDR3 DNA reads TGTGCCAGCAGCTCCGGGTACGGGAGGGTTCTTTACAATGAGCAGTTCTTC. Its translation is CASSSGYGRVLYNEQFF.

The rearrangement links TRBV28 to TRBJ2-4, with 7 bases lining up with TRBD1. CDR3 length: 16 residues. With 1 base clipped from V and 2 bases from J, the junction kept 5 bases outside the gene matches. Germline CDR1 MDHEN, CDR2 SYDVKM. Here the CDR3 reads CASSLLGDRTKNIQYF. The CDR3 DNA is TGTGCCAGCAGTTTATTGGGGGACAGAACCAAAAACATTCAGTACTTC.